The clone carrying this TCR beta chain has more than one count but fewer than ten. Its antigen is unknown. This specimen belongs to a study of metastatic and nonmetastatic thyroid tumors. Across the whole study: Malignant and benign thyroid patients had repertoires compared in peripheral blood and tumor or nodule tissue.

Source study methods: A classifier for distant metastasis in papillary thyroid cancer was constructed using CDR3 differences observed across clinicopathological groups. TCRdb re-called the PCR reads with MiXCR. What appears here as the V and J calls and clone size reflects TCRdb's work, not the paper's. The sample lists roughly 70,000 clones, less than 20% occurring once. CDR1 and CDR2 from the germline V gene are SGHNT and YYREEE (reference sequence). V dropped 0 bases and J dropped 2 bases, with 4 bases sitting between them. CDR3 size: 13 residues. Patients had received no treatment of any kind before thyroid surgery. Study-wide points: In blood and tumor, TCR beta diversity was reportedly significantly higher in malignant thyroid tumors than in benign nodules.

This TCR came from a female donor with papillary thyroid cancer or a benign thyroid nodule (not recorded which). Some clones in this sample may be carry-over from other donors' samples. The chain employs TRBV5-4 and TRBJ2-3, with D uncertain. The sample taken for sequencing was blood. The CDR3 bases are TGTGCCAGCAGCTTGGTAGACACAGATACGCAGTATTTT. Protein: CASSLVDTDTQYF. Together with reference TRBV5-4 and TRBJ2-3, the CDR3 gives the full variable domain: ETGVTQSPTHLIKTRGQQVTLRCSSQSGHNTVSWYQQALGQGPQFIFQYYREEENGRGNFPPRFSGLQFPNYSSELNVNALELDDSALYLCASSLVDTDTQYFGPGTRLTVL.